This TCR beta chain was obtained from a study of OX40 agonist ivuxolimab in advanced cancers. Broader study findings: At 0.1-3.0 mg/kg, partial responders had clonal expansion among the lowest observed.

This CDR3 is 13 amino acids long. The V gene's germline CDR1 is SGHTA and CDR2 FQGTGA. V lost 5 bases and J lost 3, with 5 bases in between. Measured with immunoSEQ multiplex PCR; TCRdb has only the in-frame clones, and not every one. The table lists under 50,000 clones, approximately 83% of them singletons, with 0.38% in the top ten. This clone was recorded only once. Its antigen is not identified. The receptor was derived from an adult with an advanced solid tumor such as melanoma, head and neck, liver or kidney cancer. The chain employs TRBV7-3 and TRBJ2-6, with a possible D match to TRBD1 (5 bases). The specimen comprised CD4+ or CD8+ T cells sorted from blood, sampled in a trial of the OX40 agonist ivuxolimab. The CDR3 spells CASSQGGANVLTF. CDR3 nucleotides: TGTGCCAGCAGCCAGGGTGGGGCCAACGTCCTGACTTTC.